This record covers a single T cell receptor beta chain. Its target is unknown. J lost 9 bases, V lost 7 bases, and 11 bases had no gene match. The CDR3 loop spans 13 amino acids. CDR1 is SQVTM, CDR2 ANQGSEA, per germline. These data belong to a study of persistence of HIV-infected CD4 T cells. Whole-study findings and limits: Antigen-responding cells were enriched for degenerate expanded CDR3beta sequences. Within sorted populations, more oligoclonal TCRs accompanied more oligoclonal proviruses.

The immunoSEQ assay was version 4, run in survey mode. Using immunoSEQ multiplex PCR, the repertoire was profiled, and TCRdb retains in-frame clones only, with some absent. The sample includes about 48,000 clones, around 72% seen only once; the top ten take 2.5% to 3.5%. Lysates of CMV-infected fibroblasts at around 9.8 ug/mL stimulated these cells. Sorted nonresponding memory CD4+ T cells were CD40L-negative, CD69-negative, CD45RO-high. For at least 4 years, plasma HIV-1 RNA was undetectable (<50 copies/mL). Before stimulation, PBMCs underwent CD8+ T cell depletion. The chain uses TRBV29-1 and TRBJ2-1; 8 positions agree with TRBD2. The clonotype was recovered from an adult man with HIV who was CMV-seropositive. The specimen was CD4+ T cells sorted from PBMCs after approximately 19-hour stimulation, collected from a patient who received antiretroviral therapy. In nucleotides, the CDR3 is TGCAGCGAAAAGAACGGGGGGGCCCCTGAGCAGTTCTTC. Encoded protein: CSEKNGGAPEQFF.